One T cell receptor beta chain is described in this entry. Trimming removed 2 bases from V and 6 bases from J; junction bases left unmatched: 12. Germline CDR1 reads MRHNA; CDR2 reads SNTAGT. CDR3 size: 17 residues. This specimen comes from a study of cytomegalovirus exposure and HLA in healthy donors. This PCR relied on a set of 60 Vbeta primers and 13 Jbeta primers. Sequencing was performed with immunoSEQ multiplex PCR; in TCRdb, only in-frame clones are kept and a portion is missing. The table records under 110,000 clones, 70% to 80% of them present only once. Sequencing was carried out using PBMCs. The chain recombines TRBV6-4 with TRBJ1-5; TRBD1 agrees at 8 bases. This clonotype was sampled from a boy between 5 and 17 years old in good health and CMV-seronegative. CDR3 nucleotides: TGTGCCAGCAGTGACCGCCTCAGGACAGGGTTTGTTCAGCCCCAGCATTTT. This codes for CASSDRLRTGFVQPQHF.